This is a list of T cell receptor beta chains from one sample in a study of T cells in Graves' hyperthyroidism and ophthalmopathy. One entry per CDR3 protein results from TCRdb running MiXCR on the multiplex PCR reads. Of 210,000 or so distinct CDR3 sequences detected, 17% appear once; the ten largest clones hold 50%. Sequenced sample: blood. The receptors shown here come from a man aged 45-60 years with Graves' hyperthyroidism. Both conserved end residues are part of each CDR3. A D gene is named only where the DNA matches it firmly. Not all rows give a size; the values are once, few, many and, for expanded clones, a class.

J: TRBJ1-4
D: .
V: TRBV6-6
size: many
CDR3: CASSYGGMGEKLFF
DNA: TGTGCCAGCAGTTACGGCGGGATGGGGGAAAAACTGTTTTTT

J: TRBJ2-1
D: .
V: TRBV20-1
size: many
CDR3: CSARSRDSGGDEQFF
DNA: TGCAGTGCTAGATCCCGGGACTCCGGGGGCGATGAGCAGTTCTTC

J: TRBJ2-3
D: TRBD2
V: TRBV11-3
size: many
CDR3: CASKLAVHTDTQYF
DNA: TGTGCCAGCAAACTAGCGGTTCACACAGATACGCAGTATTTT

J: TRBJ2-7
D: TRBD2
V: TRBV11-2
size: .
CDR3: CASSPRTSGNEQYF
DNA: TGTGCCAGCAGCCCCCGGACTAGCGGCAATGAGCAGTACTTC

J: TRBJ2-7
D: TRBD2
V: TRBV7-2
size: .
CDR3: CASSLTGTSGSYEQYF
DNA: TGTGCCAGCAGCTTAACCGGGACTAGCGGCTCCTACGAGCAGTACTTC

J: TRBJ2-1
D: .
V: TRBV20-1
size: .
CDR3: CSASGTFDNEQFF
DNA: TGCAGTGCTAGCGGTACGTTCGACAATGAGCAGTTCTTC

J: TRBJ1-1
D: .
V: TRBV3-1
size: many
CDR3: CASSPPTGSTEAFF
DNA: TGTGCCAGCAGCCCTCCTACAGGGTCCACTGAAGCTTTCTTT

J: TRBJ2-7
D: .
V: TRBV6-6
size: many
CDR3: CASSYSRGREYHEQYF
DNA: TGTGCCAGCAGTTACTCGCGGGGGCGCGAATACCACGAGCAGTACTTC

J: TRBJ1-1
D: .
V: TRBV30
size: many
CDR3: CAWLRQVGDTEAFF
DNA: TGTGCCTGGCTTAGACAGGTCGGGGACACTGAAGCTTTCTTT

J: TRBJ2-1
D: TRBD2
V: TRBV7-8
size: many
CDR3: CASSLALSGRANEQFF
DNA: TGTGCCAGCAGCTTAGCGCTCTCCGGGAGGGCCAATGAGCAGTTCTTC

J: TRBJ2-3
D: .
V: TRBV28
size: many
CDR3: CASSYLVRRGGDTQYF
DNA: TGTGCCAGCAGTTATTTAGTCCGGAGAGGTGGAGATACGCAGTATTTT

J: TRBJ2-3
D: TRBD1
V: TRBV12-3/TRBV12-4
size: few
CDR3: CASSLPGTGFTSTDTQYF
DNA: TGTGCCAGCAGTCTCCCCGGGACAGGGTTCACTAGCACAGATACGCAGTATTTT

J: TRBJ2-7
D: TRBD2
V: TRBV30
size: few
CDR3: CAWMASGYEQYF
DNA: TGTGCCTGGATGGCTAGCGGCTACGAGCAGTACTTC

J: TRBJ1-1
D: .
V: TRBV6-1
size: .
CDR3: CASSPDFETEAFF
DNA: TGTGCCAGCAGCCCGGACTTTGAAACTGAAGCTTTCTTT

J: TRBJ2-5
D: .
V: TRBV5-5
size: many
CDR3: CASSDLETQYF
DNA: TGTGCCAGCAGCGATTTGGAGACCCAGTACTTC

J: TRBJ1-5
D: TRBD1
V: TRBV4-2
size: .
CDR3: CASSPQGIDNQPQHF
DNA: TGTGCCAGCAGCCCACAGGGGATTGACAATCAGCCCCAGCATTTT

J: TRBJ2-1
D: .
V: TRBV6-1
size: many
CDR3: CASRRGSANSYNEQFF
DNA: TGTGCCAGCAGGCGGGGTAGCGCCAACTCCTACAATGAGCAGTTCTTC

J: TRBJ2-7
D: TRBD2
V: TRBV28
size: few
CDR3: CASGSQGLAGRPQGLAGRPYEQYF
DNA: TGTGCCAGCGGATCCCAAGGACTAGCGGGAAGACCCCAAGGACTAGCGGGAAGACCCTACGAGCAGTACTTC

J: TRBJ2-1
D: TRBD2
V: TRBV6-1
size: .
CDR3: CASRPLAGVLREQFF
DNA: TGTGCCAGCAGACCTCTAGCGGGAGTTCTCCGTGAGCAGTTCTTC

J: TRBJ1-2
D: TRBD1
V: TRBV15
size: few
CDR3: CATSRAITPGQGAYGYTF
DNA: TGTGCCACCAGCAGAGCCATAACTCCGGGACAGGGGGCGTATGGCTACACCTTC

J: TRBJ2-3
D: TRBD2
V: TRBV12-3/TRBV12-4
size: many
CDR3: CASSSTRLAGAFTDTQYF
DNA: TGTGCCAGCAGTTCCACACGACTAGCGGGAGCCTTCACAGATACGCAGTATTTT

J: TRBJ2-1
D: TRBD1
V: TRBV20-1
size: many
CDR3: CSARPGTGGNEQFF
DNA: TGCAGTGCTAGACCCGGGACAGGGGGAAATGAGCAGTTCTTC

J: TRBJ2-7
D: .
V: TRBV10-3
size: many
CDR3: CATRYTNGVDEQYF
DNA: TGTGCCACAAGATACACGAACGGGGTGGACGAGCAGTACTTC

J: TRBJ2-2
D: TRBD2
V: TRBV19
size: few
CDR3: CASRASGSYNTGELFF
DNA: TGTGCCAGTAGGGCGAGCGGGAGTTATAACACCGGGGAGCTGTTTTTT

J: TRBJ2-3
D: .
V: TRBV12-3/TRBV12-4
size: many
CDR3: CASSLRSGTALRATDTQYF
DNA: TGTGCCAGCAGTTTAAGGTCAGGGACGGCACTTCGAGCCACAGATACGCAGTATTTT

J: TRBJ2-2
D: TRBD2
V: TRBV3-1
size: few
CDR3: CASSQSASGRTELFF
DNA: TGTGCCAGCAGCCAGTCGGCTAGCGGGAGGACGGAGCTGTTTTTT

J: TRBJ2-7
D: TRBD1
V: TRBV5-6
size: few
CDR3: CASSAQGVSYEQYF
DNA: TGTGCCAGCAGCGCACAGGGGGTCTCCTACGAGCAGTACTTC

J: TRBJ2-1
D: .
V: TRBV19
size: .
CDR3: CASSRVSGTYNEQFF
DNA: TGTGCCAGTAGTAGGGTCTCGGGAACATACAATGAGCAGTTCTTC

J: TRBJ2-3
D: .
V: TRBV4-2
size: few
CDR3: CASSQLRATGPDTQYF
DNA: TGTGCCAGCAGCCAGCTCCGGGCCACAGGTCCAGATACGCAGTATTTT

J: TRBJ2-2
D: .
V: TRBV11-2
size: many
CDR3: CASSSILGGTGELFF
DNA: TGTGCCAGCAGCTCAATCTTAGGGGGAACCGGGGAGCTGTTTTTT

J: TRBJ2-2
D: TRBD1
V: TRBV6-1
size: few
CDR3: CASSYKTGSDTGELFF
DNA: TGTGCCAGCAGTTACAAGACAGGGTCGGACACCGGGGAGCTGTTTTTT

J: TRBJ2-1
D: .
V: TRBV19
size: .
CDR3: CASSIGILLTSYNEQFF
DNA: TGTGCCAGTAGTATAGGGATCCTTCTAACCTCCTACAATGAGCAGTTCTTC

J: TRBJ1-2
D: .
V: TRBV12-5
size: few
CDR3: CASGLVRSTSSDGYTF
DNA: TGTGCTAGTGGTTTGGTACGGAGTACCAGCTCGGATGGCTACACCTTC

J: TRBJ1-5
D: TRBD1
V: TRBV30
size: many
CDR3: CAWSVGTGGFGPQHF
DNA: TGTGCCTGGAGTGTAGGGACAGGGGGCTTTGGGCCCCAGCATTTT

J: TRBJ2-1
D: TRBD2
V: TRBV2
size: many
CDR3: CASSVVGTSGIYEQFF
DNA: TGTGCCAGCAGCGTAGTAGGGACTAGCGGGATCTATGAGCAGTTCTTC

J: TRBJ2-1
D: .
V: TRBV29-1
size: many
CDR3: CSVERWEANEQFF
DNA: TGCAGCGTTGAACGATGGGAGGCCAATGAGCAGTTCTTC

J: TRBJ2-7
D: .
V: TRBV19
size: .
CDR3: CASSSDRHPYEQYF
DNA: TGTGCCAGTAGTTCCGACAGGCACCCCTACGAGCAGTACTTC

J: TRBJ2-1
D: TRBD1
V: TRBV29-1
size: few
CDR3: CSVESSSGTGRFF
DNA: TGCAGCGTTGAATCCTCCTCGGGGACAGGGAGGTTCTTC

J: TRBJ2-1
D: .
V: TRBV6-1
size: many
CDR3: CASTSNLADSRSLDNEQFF
DNA: TGTGCCAGCACCTCGAACCTAGCCGATAGCAGGTCACTAGACAATGAGCAGTTCTTC

J: TRBJ2-1
D: .
V: TRBV5-1
size: many
CDR3: CASRSRENEQFF
DNA: TGCGCCAGCAGGAGCCGGGAGAATGAGCAGTTCTTC

J: TRBJ2-3
D: TRBD1
V: TRBV12-5
size: few
CDR3: CASGLGQGSTDTQYF
DNA: TGTGCTAGTGGTTTGGGACAGGGCAGCACAGATACGCAGTATTTT

J: TRBJ2-3
D: TRBD2
V: TRBV20-1
size: many
CDR3: CSARATGLAADTQYF
DNA: TGCAGTGCTAGAGCTACGGGACTAGCGGCAGATACGCAGTATTTT

J: TRBJ2-2
D: .
V: TRBV28
size: .
CDR3: CASREAGVTNTGELFF
DNA: TGTGCCAGCAGAGAAGCAGGGGTGACGAACACCGGGGAGCTGTTTTTT

J: TRBJ2-3
D: .
V: TRBV3-1
size: many
CDR3: CASSQGTHTQYF
DNA: TGTGCCAGCAGCCAGGGAACCCATACGCAGTATTTT

J: TRBJ2-5
D: .
V: TRBV25-1
size: .
CDR3: CASSETDSQETQYF
DNA: TGTGCCAGCAGTGAGACGGACAGCCAAGAGACCCAGTACTTC

J: TRBJ2-2
D: TRBD2
V: TRBV30
size: many
CDR3: CAWSEYGLAGELFF
DNA: TGTGCCTGGAGCGAATATGGACTAGCCGGGGAGCTGTTTTTT

J: TRBJ2-7
D: .
V: TRBV5-1
size: many
CDR3: CASSLALDWLDDEQYF
DNA: TGCGCCAGCAGCTTGGCCTTGGATTGGTTGGACGACGAGCAGTACTTC

J: TRBJ2-7
D: .
V: TRBV28
size: many
CDR3: CASSLGTTLTEQYF
DNA: TGTGCCAGCAGTTTAGGCACTACCCTTACCGAGCAGTACTTC

J: TRBJ1-5
D: .
V: TRBV20-1
size: few
CDR3: CSARKPGFNQPQHF
DNA: TGCAGTGCTAGAAAACCGGGTTTCAATCAGCCCCAGCATTTT

J: TRBJ1-1
D: TRBD1
V: TRBV24-1
size: many
CDR3: CATSDPRTGNTEAFF
DNA: TGTGCCACCAGTGACCCCCGGACAGGGAACACTGAAGCTTTCTTT

J: TRBJ2-7
D: .
V: TRBV20-1
size: .
CDR3: CSGVPRAGHEQYF
DNA: TGCAGTGGCGTCCCCCGAGCGGGTCACGAGCAGTACTTC

J: TRBJ2-1
D: .
V: TRBV10-3
size: many
CDR3: CAIKQDDNEQFF
DNA: TGTGCCATTAAACAGGATGACAATGAGCAGTTCTTC